These T cell receptor beta chains were read from a single sample in a study of identical twins. TCRdb fed the 5' RACE reads into MiXCR, producing one record per CDR3 protein. This sample carries 400,000 to 600,000 distinct CDR3 sequences, 20% to 25% of them seen once, and the ten largest clones take approximately 0.5%. This same sample was also part of a study on yellow fever vaccine responses in identical twins.

The source material was CD4+ T cells sorted from blood. The receptor source for this set is a woman aged 18-29 years in good health. Both conserved end residues are part of each CDR3. Each record gives: V gene, J gene, clone size, D gene, CDR3 DNA, CDR3 protein. D genes are given only for firm matches. A clone size is listed for some rows: how often the clone was seen (once, few, many), or a class if it is expanded.

v_call: TRBV7-2
j_call: TRBJ2-3
clone_size: NA
d_call: NA
cdr3_nt: TGTGCCAGCAGGGACTCCTCGGGTACAGATACGCAGTATTTT
cdr3_aa: CASRDSSGTDTQYF

v_call: TRBV13
j_call: TRBJ2-1
clone_size: NA
d_call: TRBD2
cdr3_nt: TGTGCCAGCAGCCCCCAGGAGGGGTTGACTAGCGGATACAATGAGCAGTTCTTC
cdr3_aa: CASSPQEGLTSGYNEQFF

v_call: TRBV20-1
j_call: TRBJ2-1
clone_size: NA
d_call: TRBD2
cdr3_nt: TGCAGTGCTAATAGCCCAATAGCGGGAGAAAACAATGAGCAGTTCTTC
cdr3_aa: CSANSPIAGENNEQFF

v_call: TRBV12-3/TRBV12-4
j_call: TRBJ2-1
clone_size: few
d_call: TRBD1
cdr3_nt: TGTGCCAGCAGTTTAGTAGGACAGGGGACAGAGCAGTTCTTC
cdr3_aa: CASSLVGQGTEQFF

v_call: TRBV13
j_call: TRBJ1-1
clone_size: NA
d_call: NA
cdr3_nt: TGTGCCAGCAGCTTACAGGGCGTGAGAACTGAAGCTTTCTTT
cdr3_aa: CASSLQGVRTEAFF

v_call: TRBV6-4
j_call: TRBJ2-1
clone_size: few
d_call: TRBD2
cdr3_nt: TGTGCCAGCAGTGCTGCTATAGCGGGACCCAATGAGCAGTTCTTC
cdr3_aa: CASSAAIAGPNEQFF

v_call: TRBV24-1
j_call: TRBJ2-1
clone_size: few
d_call: NA
cdr3_nt: TGTGCCACCAGTCCCCGGACAGCGAGCTCCTACAATGAGCAGTTCTTC
cdr3_aa: CATSPRTASSYNEQFF

v_call: TRBV27
j_call: TRBJ1-2
clone_size: few
d_call: NA
cdr3_nt: TGTGCCAGCAGTTTAAAAGGTTACTATGGCTACACCTTC
cdr3_aa: CASSLKGYYGYTF

v_call: TRBV5-1
j_call: TRBJ2-2
clone_size: NA
d_call: NA
cdr3_nt: TGCGCCAGCAGCTTGGCGTCGGCCCAGAGAGTTGGCGGGGAGCTGTTTTTT
cdr3_aa: CASSLASAQRVGGELFF

v_call: TRBV6-1
j_call: TRBJ1-5
clone_size: NA
d_call: NA
cdr3_nt: TGTGCCAGCAGTCCCGACAGTGTTACTCCCCAGCATTTT
cdr3_aa: CASSPDSVTPQHF

v_call: TRBV7-3
j_call: TRBJ2-2
clone_size: NA
d_call: NA
cdr3_nt: TGTGCCAGCAGCCCGTGGGGGGCTGCGAACACCGGGGAGCTGTTTTTT
cdr3_aa: CASSPWGAANTGELFF

v_call: TRBV3-1
j_call: TRBJ2-7
clone_size: NA
d_call: NA
cdr3_nt: TGTGCCAGCAGCCAAGGTTTGATTTCCTACGAGCAGTACTTC
cdr3_aa: CASSQGLISYEQYF

v_call: TRBV2
j_call: TRBJ1-1
clone_size: NA
d_call: NA
cdr3_nt: TGTGCCAGCAGCGAAACCCTTGGGGTGGCCACTGAAGCTTTCTTT
cdr3_aa: CASSETLGVATEAFF

v_call: TRBV6-2/TRBV6-3
j_call: TRBJ1-2
clone_size: NA
d_call: TRBD1
cdr3_nt: TGTGCCAGCAGTTGGACAGGGGCGAACTATGGCTACACCTTC
cdr3_aa: CASSWTGANYGYTF

v_call: TRBV5-1
j_call: TRBJ1-1
clone_size: NA
d_call: NA
cdr3_nt: TGCGCCAGCAGGGATGCAATGAACACTGAAGCTTTCTTT
cdr3_aa: CASRDAMNTEAFF

v_call: TRBV5-1
j_call: TRBJ2-7
clone_size: few
d_call: NA
cdr3_nt: TGCGCCAGCAGCCACGATATACGATCGGACAGAGGGTCCTACGAGCAGTACTTC
cdr3_aa: CASSHDIRSDRGSYEQYF

v_call: TRBV27
j_call: TRBJ1-6
clone_size: few
d_call: TRBD1
cdr3_nt: TGTGCCAGCAGTTCTTATGACAGGGGCGCACCCCTCCACTTT
cdr3_aa: CASSSYDRGAPLHF

v_call: TRBV11-2
j_call: TRBJ2-3
clone_size: few
d_call: NA
cdr3_nt: TGTGCCAGCAGCACGAGACAGGGAGGAGCAGATACGCAGTATTTT
cdr3_aa: CASSTRQGGADTQYF

v_call: TRBV5-6
j_call: TRBJ1-5
clone_size: NA
d_call: NA
cdr3_nt: TGTGCCAGCAGCCGGGGAAGTTATAGCAATCAGCCCCAGCATTTT
cdr3_aa: CASSRGSYSNQPQHF

v_call: TRBV12-3/TRBV12-4
j_call: TRBJ2-1
clone_size: few
d_call: TRBD2
cdr3_nt: TGTGCCAGCAGTTTCGGACTAGGCTCGCAGTTCTTC
cdr3_aa: CASSFGLGSQFF

v_call: TRBV19
j_call: TRBJ2-3
clone_size: few
d_call: TRBD2
cdr3_nt: TGTGCCAGTACCCCGAGTTATCTAGCGGGAGGTTCAGATACGCAGTATTTT
cdr3_aa: CASTPSYLAGGSDTQYF

v_call: TRBV5-1
j_call: TRBJ2-2
clone_size: NA
d_call: TRBD1
cdr3_nt: TGCGCCTCCGGGACAGATTCGAACACCGGGGAGCTGTTTTTT
cdr3_aa: CASGTDSNTGELFF

v_call: TRBV2
j_call: TRBJ2-1
clone_size: NA
d_call: NA
cdr3_nt: TGTGCCACCCTACCCAGATCGGGCCAGGGTAATGAGCAGTTCTTC
cdr3_aa: CATLPRSGQGNEQFF

v_call: TRBV29-1
j_call: TRBJ2-2
clone_size: few
d_call: NA
cdr3_nt: TGCAGCGTTGCAGGTTCCAGCGGGGAGCTGTTTTTT
cdr3_aa: CSVAGSSGELFF

v_call: TRBV3-1
j_call: TRBJ2-3
clone_size: NA
d_call: TRBD2
cdr3_nt: TGTGCCAGCAGCCAAGGGAGGTCGGCTAGCGGGATGGGTGGCACAGATACGCAGTATTTT
cdr3_aa: CASSQGRSASGMGGTDTQYF

v_call: TRBV11-2
j_call: TRBJ2-2
clone_size: many
d_call: NA
cdr3_nt: TGTGCCAGCAGCTTTGGACCGCAGGGTGGCGGGGAGCTGTTTTTT
cdr3_aa: CASSFGPQGGGELFF

v_call: TRBV5-1
j_call: TRBJ2-1
clone_size: few
d_call: TRBD1
cdr3_nt: TGCGCCAGCAGCCCTCGACAGGGGTCCTACAATGAGCAGTTCTTC
cdr3_aa: CASSPRQGSYNEQFF

v_call: TRBV6-2/TRBV6-3
j_call: TRBJ1-1
clone_size: NA
d_call: NA
cdr3_nt: TGTGCCAGCAGTGCCGGGGGGGGCCCTTTCACTGAAGCTTTCTTT
cdr3_aa: CASSAGGGPFTEAFF

v_call: TRBV11-2
j_call: TRBJ1-4
clone_size: NA
d_call: NA
cdr3_nt: TGTGCCAGCACCCTGAGCAGCGCAACTAATGAAAAACTGTTTTTT
cdr3_aa: CASTLSSATNEKLFF

v_call: TRBV20-1
j_call: TRBJ1-2
clone_size: NA
d_call: NA
cdr3_nt: TGCAGTGCTCTGACTCCGACAGGTCCTATCTATGGCTACACCTTC
cdr3_aa: CSALTPTGPIYGYTF

v_call: TRBV5-1
j_call: TRBJ2-2
clone_size: few
d_call: NA
cdr3_nt: TGCGCCAGCAGCTTGGGGGGGCGCGACACCGGGGAGCTGTTTTTT
cdr3_aa: CASSLGGRDTGELFF

v_call: TRBV12-3/TRBV12-4
j_call: TRBJ2-3
clone_size: NA
d_call: NA
cdr3_nt: TGTGCCAGCAGTGACAGCGCAGATACGCAGTATTTT
cdr3_aa: CASSDSADTQYF

v_call: TRBV12-3/TRBV12-4
j_call: TRBJ2-5
clone_size: NA
d_call: TRBD1
cdr3_nt: TGTGCCAGTTCCGGGACAGGGGTCCAATGGACCCAGTACTTC
cdr3_aa: CASSGTGVQWTQYF

v_call: TRBV10-3
j_call: TRBJ2-7
clone_size: few
d_call: NA
cdr3_nt: TGTGCCATCAGTGAGTCTGGACTACCTGGTAGGTCATACGAGCAGTACTTC
cdr3_aa: CAISESGLPGRSYEQYF